This TCR beta chain was sequenced in a study of early T cells in non-severe SARS-CoV-2 infection. This clonotype was counted many times. CDR1 is SGDLS, CDR2 YYNGEE, per germline. The CDR3 covers 16 residues. Trimming removed 4 bases from V and 2 bases from J; junction bases left unmatched: 8. Researchers tagged individual cDNA molecules with unique molecular identifiers. TCRdb redid the calling of the 5' RACE reads with MiXCR, one entry per CDR3 protein. This table holds fewer than 30,000 distinct CDR3 sequences, about 4.5% found once. This TCR derives from an adult who was a healthcare worker with PCR-confirmed SARS-CoV-2 infection or an uninfected control (not recorded which). The sequenced sample consisted of whole blood. The chain combines TRBV9 with TRBJ2-1; 8 nucleotides agree with TRBD1. The DNA for the CDR3 is TGTGCCAGCAGCAACAAGACAGGGGTCGCCTACAATGAGCAGTTCTTC. It translates to CASSNKTGVAYNEQFF.